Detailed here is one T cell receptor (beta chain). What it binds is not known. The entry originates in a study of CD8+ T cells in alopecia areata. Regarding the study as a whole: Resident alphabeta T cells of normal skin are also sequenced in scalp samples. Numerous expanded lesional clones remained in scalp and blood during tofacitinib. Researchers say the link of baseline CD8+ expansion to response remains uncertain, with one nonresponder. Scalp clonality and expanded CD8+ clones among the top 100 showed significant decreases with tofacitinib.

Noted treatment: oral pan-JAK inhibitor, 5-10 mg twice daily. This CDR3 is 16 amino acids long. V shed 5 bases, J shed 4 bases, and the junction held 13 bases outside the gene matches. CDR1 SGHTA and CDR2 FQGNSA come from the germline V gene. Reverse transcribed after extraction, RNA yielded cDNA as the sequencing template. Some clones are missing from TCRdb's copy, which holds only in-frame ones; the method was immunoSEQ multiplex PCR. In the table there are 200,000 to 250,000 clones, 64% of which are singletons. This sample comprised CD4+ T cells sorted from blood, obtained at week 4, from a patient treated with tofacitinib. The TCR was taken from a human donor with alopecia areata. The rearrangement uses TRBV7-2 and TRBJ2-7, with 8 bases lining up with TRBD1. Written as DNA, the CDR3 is TGTGCCAGCAGCCCATATCCCCCGCAGGGGGCTTACGAGCAGTACTTC. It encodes CASSPYPPQGAYEQYF.